This T cell receptor (beta chain) appears in the sequencing data of a study of blood T cell repertoires in COVID-19. Study in general: PBMCs, B-cell-depleted T cells, or T cells were the source of the cDNA or gDNA that made up the material.

Authors' analysis steps: From reference gene primer amplification, estimates of nucleated cell counts were derived. Sequenced by immunoSEQ multiplex PCR; TCRdb stores in-frame clones only, minus some. V, J and clone size reflect that table, while D and trimming were determined from the DNA. This sample yields 650,000 to 800,000 clones, of which over 80% are seen a single time; 0.2% to 0.3% belongs to the top ten. The CDR3 is 14 residues long. J was trimmed by 4 bases and V by 6 bases; bases with no gene match: 3. In germline, CDR1 is ENHRY, CDR2 SYGVKD. The sample consisted of peripheral blood. The chain uses TRBV10-3 and TRBJ1-3; 10 bases agree with TRBD1. This sequence was found in a woman under 30 with acute or convalescent COVID-19. This chain's CDR3 is CAISGTGAGNTIYF. The CDR3 DNA reads TGTGCCATCAGCGGGACAGGGGCAGGAAACACCATATATTTT.